This T cell receptor (beta chain) was sequenced during a study of glioma-infiltrating T cells after dendritic cell vaccination. On the study more broadly: Patients had newly diagnosed or recurrent glioblastoma and received dendritic cell vaccines.

CDR3 size: 15 residues. Germline V gene lookup returns CDR1 SGHAT and CDR2 FQDESV (reference sequence). Losses at the gene ends were 4 bases for V and 2 bases for J; bases not matched to a gene: 4. Up to 2 ug genomic DNA was used for TCRB CDR3 amplification. Primers: 60 V beta forward and 13 J beta reverse. Assay: immunoSEQ multiplex PCR; the TCRdb copy retains only in-frame clones and omits some. This table has over 90,000 clones, around 85% appearing once. Selection required adequate fresh-frozen tumor tissue plus more than two years' survival data. This TCR derives from a human donor with glioblastoma. The V and J genes are TRBV11-1 and TRBJ2-1, with 8 bases lining up with TRBD2. The sequences come from blood, collected before dendritic cell vaccination. CDR3 protein: CASSYSGNTYNEQFF. As DNA, the CDR3 is TGTGCCAGCAGCTATAGCGGGAATACCTACAATGAGCAGTTCTTC.